This T cell receptor (beta chain) was identified during a study of T cell clonotyping in hematopoietic cell transplantation. Study context: Recipients' pretransplant samples followed cytoreduction. Study observations and caveats: Graft donor and pretransplant recipient Inverse Simpson Index values predicted broader posttransplant TCR diversity. Pathologically expanded recipient clonotypes increased progressively from day 30 to day 180 as diversity fell.

The table came from immunoSEQ multiplex PCR; TCRdb's copy has only in-frame clones and leaves some out. This sample yields about 76,000 clones, of which about 96% are seen a single time; roughly 1.7% belongs to the top ten. Specified time point: recipient sample about 28 days before transplant, after cytoreduction. Recipient blood drawn about 28 days pretransplant and days 30, 100, 180 after. Comment on this clone: Its antigen is currently unknown.

CDR3 length: 16 amino acids. V shed 0 bases and J shed 3 bases, with 12 bases lying between them. CDR1 SGHTA and CDR2 FQGNSA come from the germline V gene. The sample in question was peripheral blood mononuclear cells, obtained before stem cell transplant. The clonotype was recovered from a woman in her 50s with acute myeloid leukemia. Some clones in this sample may be carry-over from other donors' samples. The J gene is TRBJ1-5, the V gene TRBV7-2; D not resolved. The CDR3 here is CASSLAGLAINQPQHF. Here the CDR3 DNA reads TGTGCCAGCAGCTTAGCCGGGTTGGCAATCAATCAGCCCCAGCATTTT.